One and the same sample provided the 6 T cell receptor beta chains below, sequenced in a study of glioma-infiltrating T cells after dendritic cell vaccination. Indicated time point: after dendritic cell vaccination, including at tumor progression/relapse. Assay: immunoSEQ multiplex PCR; the TCRdb copy retains only in-frame clones and omits some. The sample has around 90,000 clones, 70% to 90% seen once. The sequencing here drew on blood, taken after dendritic cell vaccination. These TCRs come from a human donor with glioblastoma.

The V gene is TRBV29-1, the J gene TRBJ1-2; tentatively, D is TRBD1 (5 bases). The CDR3 spans 12 residues. The V end was cut by 2 bases, the J end by 2 bases, with 6 bases between. Germline values: CDR1 SQVTM, CDR2 ANQGSEA. In nucleotides, the CDR3 is TGCAGCGTTGAACAGGGCAACTATGGCTACACCTTC. This codes for CSVEQGNYGYTF.

This clone was counted once. The junction shows a germline mismatch at one end, possibly a read error. The CDR3 DNA follows: TGTGCCAGCAGTGAACCAGGGAACAATCAGCTCCAGCATTTT. Its protein product is CASSEPGNNQLQHF. V and J are TRBV6-1 and TRBJ1-5, with D tentatively TRBD1 (5 bases). This CDR3 is 14 amino acids long. The germline V gene has CDR1 MNHNS and CDR2 SASEGT.

The chain links TRBV6-5 to TRBJ1-5; maybe TRBD1 (6 bases). The CDR3 covers 13 residues. Germline V gene lookup returns CDR1 MNHEY and CDR2 SVGAGI. V lost 6 bases and J 5 bases, leaving 11 bases between the germline ends. CDR3 DNA: TGTGCCAGCAGACAGGGTTTGTATCAGCCCCAGCATTTT. Its protein product is CASRQGLYQPQHF.

This clone was counted once. V usage is TRBV7-9 and J usage is TRBJ1-3; D might be TRBD1 (5 bases). The CDR3 consists of 17 residues. The germline V and J ends were trimmed by 5 bases and 1 base, with 18 bases remaining between them. Germline CDR1 is SEHNR and CDR2 is FQNEAQ (reference sequence). CDR3 sequence reads: CASSPNQGIKSGNTIYF. In nucleotides, the CDR3 is TGTGCCAGCAGCCCCAATCAGGGTATTAAATCTGGAAACACCATATATTTT.

The chain uses TRBV4-1 and TRBJ2-7, with D perhaps matching TRBD1 (5 bases). The CDR3 is made up of 15 amino acids. Trimming stripped 5 bases from V and 4 bases from J, with 18 bases between. Germline CDR1 reads MGHRA; CDR2 reads YSYEKL. CDR3 sequence: CASSKQVGNQYEQYV. In DNA, the CDR3 is TGCGCCAGCAGCAAACAGGTGGGAAACCAGTACGAGCAGTACGTC.

The sample holds a few counts of this clone. The chain has TRBV6-1 and TRBJ1-1, with 7 bases aligning to TRBD1. Unmatched junction bases numbered 10, after V lost 5 bases and J lost 10 bases. Germline lookup yields CDR1 MNHNS and CDR2 SASEGT. The CDR3 is 13 residues long. The CDR3 region has the DNA TGTGCCAGCAGTACCGGACAGGACCTGCGAGCTTTCTTT. Residues: CASSTGQDLRAFF.